This T cell receptor beta chain came from a study of cytomegalovirus exposure and HLA in healthy donors. Overall study findings and caveats: Based on reports, TCR beta sequences accurately predicted HLA-A and HLA-B alleles for most subjects. As a later analysis showed, several of the most significant clusters appeared to be linked to common viral pathogens.

The primer mix had 60 Vbeta and 13 Jbeta primers. Profiling relied on immunoSEQ multiplex PCR, and the TCRdb table lists in-frame clones only, not all of them. The sample lists about 220,000 clones, just over 75% occurring once. Each donor was nominally healthy when sampled (though unrecorded immune exposures were likely). This clone was observed a handful of times. Its target is not known. The clonotype comes from a man aged 18 to 35 in good health and CMV-seronegative. Sequenced: PBMCs.

The CDR3 DNA sequence: TGTGCCACCGGGACAGACCAAGATACGCAGTATTTT. It yields the protein CATGTDQDTQYF. V gene TRBV19 combines with J gene TRBJ2-3, with 7 nucleotides matching TRBD1. V shed 10 bases and J 5 bases; nucleotides not matched to a gene: 6. The CDR3 loop spans 12 amino acids. Germline V lookup: CDR1 LNHDA, CDR2 SQIVND (reference sequence).